These T cell receptor beta chains were read from a single sample in a study of blood T cells in healthy people across ages. A single record per CDR3 protein comes from TCRdb applying MiXCR to the 5' RACE reads. The sample contains roughly 2 million distinct CDR3 sequences, 40% to 55% of which appear only once. Sequenced material: blood. Receptors were obtained from a woman aged 40 to 50 in good health. CDR3s include the opening cysteine and the closing phenylalanine or tryptophan. Each record gives: J gene, clone size, D gene, V gene, CDR3 DNA, CDR3 protein. D genes are given only for firm matches. Only part of the rows carry a size: once, few, many, or a class if the clone is expanded.

TRBJ2-3 | - | TRBD2 | TRBV5-1 | TGCGCCAGCAGCTCTGGACTAGCGGGGGGCGGGTCCACAGATACGCAGTATTTT | CASSSGLAGGGSTDTQYF
TRBJ1-2 | few | - | TRBV5-1 | TGCGCCAGCAGCAAGAATGCTAACTATGGCTACACCTTC | CASSKNANYGYTF
TRBJ2-3 | once | TRBD2 | TRBV6-2/TRBV6-3 | TGTGCCAGCAGTGGATCCGGGACTAGCGGGGATACGCAGTATTTT | CASSGSGTSGDTQYF
TRBJ1-2 | - | - | TRBV3-1 | TGTGCCAGCAGCCAAGGGATTGATCAAAACTATGGCTACACCTTC | CASSQGIDQNYGYTF
TRBJ2-5 | - | TRBD1 | TRBV6-2/TRBV6-3 | TGTGCCAGCAGGGACAGGGGGTACCAAGAGACCCAGTACTTC | CASRDRGYQETQYF
TRBJ1-2 | few | TRBD1 | TRBV7-9 | TGTGCCAGCAGGCGGGGACAGGACTATGGCTACACCTTC | CASRRGQDYGYTF
TRBJ1-2 | - | - | TRBV6-5 | TGTGCCAGCAGTTACTTCGGAAACTATGGCTACACCTTC | CASSYFGNYGYTF
TRBJ1-2 | - | - | TRBV4-1 | TGCGCCAGCAGCCAAGCTCCGGGCGCAGTCTATGGCTACACCTTC | CASSQAPGAVYGYTF
TRBJ2-2 | once | - | TRBV9 | TGTGCCAGCAGCGTAACGAACACCGGGGAGCTGTTTTTT | CASSVTNTGELFF
TRBJ1-5 | few | - | TRBV10-3 | TGTGCCATCAGTGAGTTCGAGGGTCAGCCCCAGCATTTT | CAISEFEGQPQHF
TRBJ2-3 | - | - | TRBV20-1 | TGCAGTGCTCTGGCGCTAGCAGCAGATACGCAGTATTTT | CSALALAADTQYF
TRBJ1-2 | - | TRBD1 | TRBV3-1 | TGTGCCAGCAGCCAAGGTGTAGGGACAGGGGTGAATGGCTACACCTTC | CASSQGVGTGVNGYTF
TRBJ2-3 | - | TRBD2 | TRBV4-3 | TGCGCCAGCAGTCGAAGCGGGAGCATGACAGATACGCAGTATTTT | CASSRSGSMTDTQYF
TRBJ2-5 | - | TRBD1 | TRBV5-1 | TGCGCCAGCAGCTTGGCAGGGGGCGCCTTCAAGGAGACCCAGTACTTC | CASSLAGGAFKETQYF
TRBJ2-2 | once | TRBD2 | TRBV24-1 | TGTGCCACCAGTGCTGGCGGGGGTCCCACCGGGGAGCTGTTTTTT | CATSAGGGPTGELFF
TRBJ1-1 | - | - | TRBV7-2 | TGTGCCAGCAGCTTAGAACAGTTGAGCACTGAAGCTTTCTTT | CASSLEQLSTEAFF
TRBJ2-7 | few | - | TRBV24-1 | TGTGCCACCAGTGGGGGTTGGCCCTACGAGCAGTACTTC | CATSGGWPYEQYF
TRBJ2-3 | - | TRBD2 | TRBV7-9 | TGTGCCAGCAGCCCGGGACTAGCGGGGGGGCTCGGATTGAGCACAGATACGCAGTATTTT | CASSPGLAGGLGLSTDTQYF
TRBJ2-3 | few | - | TRBV20-1 | TGCAGTGCTAGAGACCTCAGGGGGGGGCGTAGCACAGATACGCAGTATTTT | CSARDLRGGRSTDTQYF
TRBJ2-7 | - | TRBD1 | TRBV20-1 | TGCAGTGCCCTTCGGGACAGGGGATACGAGCAGTACTTC | CSALRDRGYEQYF
TRBJ2-5 | - | - | TRBV21-1 | TGTGCCAGCAGCAAAGAATGTGGTCAGGGAATACAAGAGACCCAGTACTTC | CASSKECGQGIQETQYF
TRBJ1-6 | - | - | TRBV4-1 | TGCGCCAGCAGCCAAGGGATAGAGGGAAACAATTCACCCCTCCACTTT | CASSQGIEGNNSPLHF
TRBJ2-5 | - | - | TRBV5-1 | TGCGCCAGCAGCTTGGCCGGAGACTTTCAAGAGACCCAGTACTTC | CASSLAGDFQETQYF
TRBJ2-7 | few | - | TRBV14 | TGTGCCAGCAGCCACTCCCGGGTACAGTACTTC | CASSHSRVQYF
TRBJ1-2 | - | - | TRBV9 | TGTGCCAGCAGCGCTCAGGGACCGAGAAACTATGGCTACACCTTC | CASSAQGPRNYGYTF
TRBJ1-2 | - | TRBD1 | TRBV6-5 | TGTGCCAGCAGTCGCGACAGGGAGAGTATCAGATACACCTTC | CASSRDRESIRYTF
TRBJ1-6 | - | TRBD1 | TRBV2 | TGTGCCAGACGACAGGGTATAGGGTCACCCCTCCACTTT | CARRQGIGSPLHF
TRBJ2-3 | few | TRBD2 | TRBV7-2 | TGTGCCAGCAGCAGACTAGCGGGGTACACAGATACGCAGTATTTT | CASSRLAGYTDTQYF
TRBJ2-5 | few | - | TRBV20-1 | TGCAGTGCTGCGAAAACCATCCAAGAGACCCAGTACTTC | CSAAKTIQETQYF
TRBJ2-1 | few | - | TRBV7-8 | TGTGCCAGCAGCGCCACAGCGAATGAGCAGTTCTTC | CASSATANEQFF
TRBJ2-1 | - | - | TRBV7-3 | TGTGCCAGCAGCTTAGGAGGGGGAAGCTCCTGCAATGAGCAGTTCTTC | CASSLGGGSSCNEQFF
TRBJ2-7 | - | - | TRBV18 | TGTGCCAGCTCACCTAACGGGCGCGGGACTCCCGAGCAGTACTTC | CASSPNGRGTPEQYF
TRBJ2-3 | - | - | TRBV7-9 | TGTGCCAGCAGCTTAGATGTGGGGGGCGGCACAGATACGCAGTATTTT | CASSLDVGGGTDTQYF
TRBJ2-3 | few | - | TRBV4-2 | TGTGCCAGCAGCCCCAGGTCATGGGCGTCGGGGGATACGCAGTATTTT | CASSPRSWASGDTQYF
TRBJ2-7 | few | TRBD1 | TRBV7-2 | TGTGCCAGCAGCCCCCAGGGGACAGGGGGTTACGAGCAGTACTTC | CASSPQGTGGYEQYF
TRBJ2-7 | few | - | TRBV4-3 | TGCGCCAGCAGCCAAGGGGCACAGGGAAGGGGCGAGCAGTACTTC | CASSQGAQGRGEQYF
TRBJ2-5 | few | TRBD2 | TRBV5-1 | TGCGCCAGCAGCCCCCGGACTAGTCAGTACCCCTGGGAGCAGTACTTC | CASSPRTSQYPWEQYF